The present T cell receptor (beta chain) was sequenced within a study of T cell repertoires in cytomegalovirus infection. Across the whole study: Used in the study were CMV epitopes, some recently identified and HLA-C-restricted, others well-studied and HLA-B-restricted. Study observations and caveats: Summed public TCR beta family frequency identified CMV carriers bearing the relevant HLA. Predominance within the ex vivo response was attributable to HLA-C-restricted CMV-specific TCR beta clonotypes.

There are a few counts of this clonotype. Its antigen is currently unknown. CDR1 is LNHDA, CDR2 SQIVND, per germline (reference sequence). The V end lost 8 bases, the J end lost 0 bases, and 16 bases lay between the germline ends. The CDR3 is 15 amino acids. MiXCR, applied by TCRdb to the reads, yields one record per CDR3 protein. The sample holds fewer than 850,000 distinct CDR3 sequences, roughly 29% seen once. V gene TRBV19 combines with J gene TRBJ1-1; no firm D call. This clonotype originated in a human donor in good health (CMV status not recorded). Some clones in this sample may be carry-over from other donors' samples. The sample here was cultured CD8+ T cells from PBMCs, taken from culture after CMV antigen stimulation. The chain's CDR3 is CASSEGRVMNTEAFF. CDR3 nucleotides: TGTGCCAGTTCCGAAGGCCGGGTCATGAACACTGAAGCTTTCTTT.